These 18 T cell receptor beta chains were sequenced from one sample in a study of T cell responses to AZD1222 COVID-19 vaccine. TCRdb's table, derived via immunoSEQ multiplex PCR, lists solely in-frame clones and lacks some. The sample has some 170,000 clones; less than 90% are singletons. The sequencing used peripheral blood, collected on day 0 of AZD1222 vaccination. The origin of the receptors is an adult in good health.

Here the CDR3 reads CAWSQGASLNQPQHF. The CDR3 DNA reads as TGTGCCTGGAGTCAAGGGGCAAGCCTCAATCAGCCCCAGCATTTT. The chain couples TRBV30 to TRBJ1-5; maybe TRBD1 (5 bases). The CDR3 has 15 amino acids. V dropped 2 bases and J dropped 3 bases, with 14 bases sitting between them. The germline gives CDR1 GTSNPN, CDR2 SVGIG (reference sequence). Drawing the rest from reference TRBV30 and TRBJ1-5, the complete variable domain is SQTIHQWPATLVQPVGSPLSLECTVEGTSNPNLYWYRQAAGRGLQLLFYSVGIGQISSEVPQNLSASRPQDRQFILSSKKLLLSDSGFYLCAWSQGASLNQPQHFGDGTRLSIL.

This rearrangement joins TRBV2 to TRBJ2-2; 9 positions agree with TRBD2. The germline CDR1 and CDR2 sequences are SNHLY and FYNNEI. Trimming removed 5 bases from V and 1 base from J; junction bases left unmatched: 11. The CDR3 is made up of 18 amino acids. CDR3 nucleotide sequence: TGTGCCAGCAGTCCCCCTTTGTTAGCGGGGGAGAACACCGGGGAGCTGTTTTTT. It codes for CASSPPLLAGENTGELFF.

V is TRBV19 and J is TRBJ1-1; maybe TRBD1 (5 bases). V dropped 3 bases and J dropped 1 base, with 9 bases sitting between them. CDR1 LNHDA and CDR2 SQIVND come from the germline V gene (reference sequence). The CDR3 has 14 residues. The CDR3 sequence: CASSMSGANTEAFF. The CDR3 coding sequence is TGTGCCAGTAGTATGAGCGGGGCGAACACTGAAGCTTTCTTT.

The sample holds one count of this clone. The chain recombines TRBV5-5 with TRBJ2-1, with TRBD2 identical over 8 bases. V trimming: 4 bases; J trimming: 4 bases; junction bases outside the gene matches: 7. CDR3 length: 15 amino acids. Germline V gene lookup returns CDR1 SGHKS and CDR2 YYEKEE (reference sequence). The CDR3 nucleotides are TGTGCCAGCAGCCTCAGCGGGAGAGAATACAATGAGCAGTTCTTC. This translates into CASSLSGREYNEQFF. Drawing the rest from reference TRBV5-5 and TRBJ2-1, the complete variable domain is DAGVTQSPTHLIKTRGQQVTLRCSPISGHKSVSWYQQVLGQGPQFIFQYYEKEERGRGNFPDRFSARQFPNYSSELNVNALLLGDSALYLCASSLSGREYNEQFFGPGTRLTVL.

The J gene is TRBJ2-7, the V gene TRBV3-1 (or the pseudogene TRBV3-2); D remains ambiguous. The CDR3 loop spans 13 amino acids. V was clipped by 0 bases and J by 4 bases, with 7 bases between them. Germline CDR1 and CDR2: LGHDT and YNNKEL (reference sequence). CDR3 loop: CASSQDSMYEQYF. The CDR3 DNA is TGTGCCAGCAGCCAAGATTCGATGTACGAGCAGTACTTC.

The table lists this clone with a count of one. This rearrangement joins TRBV6-5 to TRBJ1-1; 10 positions agree with TRBD1. Trimming took 2 bases from V and 7 from J; bases not matched to a gene: 10. The CDR3 extends over 16 amino acids. The germline gives CDR1 MNHEY, CDR2 SVGAGI. CDR3 amino acids: CASSYTQTGGAHEAFF. The CDR3 region has the DNA TGTGCCAGCAGTTACACGCAGACAGGGGGCGCCCATGAAGCTTTCTTT.

V and J are TRBV30 and TRBJ1-6; D gene ambiguous. The length of the CDR3 is 16 residues. V was clipped by 2 bases and J by 7 bases, with 18 bases between them. Germline V gives CDR1 GTSNPN, CDR2 SVGIG (reference sequence). The CDR3 DNA is TGTGCCTGGAGTCAGATCCCGGGAACTTGGAATTCACCCCTCCACTTT. This translates into CAWSQIPGTWNSPLHF.

This chain joins TRBV7-6 and TRBJ1-6, with D hard to call. Germline V gives CDR1 SGHVS, CDR2 FNYEAQ. Trimming cost V 5 bases and J 7 bases, with 9 bases left between them. The length of the CDR3 is 13 residues. The CDR3 nucleotides read TGTGCCAGCAGCACGGACGGGAATTCACCCCTCCACTTT. Translated, it gives CASSTDGNSPLHF.

This chain links TRBV2 with TRBJ1-1; D ambiguous. Germline loops: CDR1 SNHLY, CDR2 FYNNEI. Trimming took off 8 bases at V and 0 bases at J, with 7 bases between the two ends. This CDR3 has 12 residues. Here the CDR3 DNA reads TGTGCCAGCTACGGGATGAACACTGAAGCTTTCTTT. This sequence encodes CASYGMNTEAFF.

J is TRBJ1-6 and V is TRBV3-1 (or the pseudogene TRBV3-2), with 7 bases fitting TRBD1. With V trimmed by 4 bases and J by 7 bases, 7 bases remained unmatched. This CDR3 comprises 15 residues. CDR1 is LGHDT, CDR2 YNNKEL, per germline (reference sequence). CDR3 in amino acids: CASSRRDSSNSPLHF. The CDR3 bases are TGTGCCAGCAGCCGACGGGACAGCAGCAATTCACCCCTCCACTTT.

This clone was seen a few times. The V and J genes are TRBV11-2 and TRBJ1-5; weak D call: TRBD1 (6 bases). Germline CDR1 SGHAT, CDR2 FQNNGV. V shed 0 bases and J shed 0 bases, with 18 bases lying between them. The length of the CDR3 is 19 residues. This CDR3 is CASSLDGGAGANSNQPQHF. The CDR3 nucleotides are TGTGCCAGCAGCTTAGATGGGGGGGCGGGAGCTAATAGCAATCAGCCCCAGCATTTT. The variable domain in full, with the rest retrieved from reference TRBV11-2 and TRBJ1-5, is EAGVAQSPRYKIIEKRQSVAFWCNPISGHATLYWYQQILGQGPKLLIQFQNNGVVDDSQLPKDRFSAERLKGVDSTLKIQPAKLEDSAVYLCASSLDGGAGANSNQPQHFGDGTRLSIL.

The chain has TRBV6-5 and TRBJ2-7; tentatively, D is TRBD1 (5 bases). The V gene's germline CDR1 is MNHEY and CDR2 SVGAGI. The CDR3 loop spans 14 amino acids. Trimming removed 2 bases from V and 3 bases from J, with 11 bases in between. This CDR3 is CASSYGQGGYEQYV. The DNA for the CDR3 is TGTGCCAGCAGTTACGGGCAGGGTGGCTACGAGCAGTACGTC.

The chain joins TRBV7-9 to TRBJ2-7; D possibly corresponds to TRBD2 (5 bases). CDR1 is SEHNR and CDR2 is FQNEAQ in the germline V gene (reference sequence). The CDR3 has 17 residues. The V gene lost 5 bases and the J gene lost 0 bases, with 20 bases spanning the gap. The CDR3 coding sequence is TGTGCCAGCAGCCCCCCCGGTAGAAGCGGAAACTCCTACGAGCAGTACTTC. Translated, it gives CASSPPGRSGNSYEQYF.

This chain connects TRBV5-4 to TRBJ2-3; tentative D call: TRBD2 (6 bases). The length of the CDR3 is 15 residues. CDR1 and CDR2 from the germline V gene are SGHNT and YYREEE (reference sequence). The V end was cut by 2 bases, the J end by 2 bases, with 12 bases between. The CDR3 protein is CASSLPGGATDTQYF. The CDR3 DNA is TGTGCCAGCAGCTTACCCGGGGGAGCCACAGATACGCAGTATTTT.

This chain uses TRBV6-5 with TRBJ2-2, with D possibly being TRBD1 or TRBD2 (6 bases each). This CDR3 contains 14 residues. V was pared by 6 bases and J by 5 bases, with 13 bases between. Germline V gene lookup returns CDR1 MNHEY and CDR2 SVGAGI. The chain's CDR3 is CASRPLGGTGELFF. In DNA, the CDR3 is TGTGCCAGCAGACCCTTAGGGGGGACCGGGGAGCTGTTTTTT.

J is TRBJ2-2 and V is TRBV24-1; the match to TRBD2 covers 9 bases. Germline CDR1 KGHDR, CDR2 SFDVKD. V lost 4 bases and J lost 6; bases outside the gene matches: 8. The CDR3 loop spans 16 amino acids. The CDR3 here is CATSERISGSSGELFF. For the CDR3, the DNA is TGTGCCACCAGTGAACGAATTAGCGGGAGTTCCGGGGAGCTGTTTTTT.

The chain is built from TRBV28 and TRBJ1-3, with D tentatively TRBD1 (6 bases). The germline V and J ends were trimmed by 3 bases and 2 bases, with 11 bases remaining between them. CDR1 and CDR2 (germline): MDHEN, SYDVKM. This CDR3 region has 15 residues. This chain's CDR3 is CASSFRQVPGNTIYF. The DNA for the CDR3 is TGTGCCAGCAGTTTCCGACAGGTCCCTGGAAACACCATATATTTT.

The chain has TRBV21-1 and TRBJ1-1; TRBD1 is taken as the D call from the table, unchecked against the DNA. TRBV21-1 is noted as a pseudogene. This CDR3 has 15 amino acids. The CDR3 DNA follows: TGTGCCAGCAGCAAAGGAGGGACACCTAACACTGAAGCTTTCTTT. Its translation: CASSKGGTPNTEAFF.